A single sample is the source of the 26 T cell receptor beta chains below, sequenced in a study of identical twins. TCRdb re-called the 5' RACE reads with MiXCR, one entry per CDR3 protein. The sample has around 1.7 million distinct CDR3 sequences; around a third are singletons. Sequenced sample: cord blood. The receptors stem from a newborn girl in good health.

This chain connects TRBV6-5 to TRBJ2-7; 8 nucleotides line up with TRBD1. The junction had 7 bases not matched to a gene; V was cut back by 5 bases and J by 4 bases. Germline V gene lookup returns CDR1 MNHEY and CDR2 SVGAGI. This CDR3 has 14 residues. The DNA for the CDR3 is TGTGCCAGCAGTGACCGGGACAGGCAATACGAGCAGTACTTC. Protein product: CASSDRDRQYEQYF.

V usage is TRBV25-1 and J usage is TRBJ2-3; 10 bases agree with TRBD2. V lost 4 bases to trimming and J lost 3 bases; unmatched junction nucleotides: 7. Germline assignment: CDR1 MGHDK and CDR2 SYGVNS. The CDR3 is 16 residues long. The CDR3 region has the DNA TGTGCCAGCAGTGGGGAAAGCGGGGGGGCTACAGATACGCAGTATTTT. This codes for CASSGESGGATDTQYF.

This clonotype has only one observation. The V and J genes are TRBV20-1 and TRBJ1-1; 8 nucleotides agree with TRBD1. With V trimmed by 0 bases and J by 1 base, 4 bases remained unmatched. Germline V gives CDR1 DFQATT, CDR2 SNEGSKA (reference sequence). The length of the CDR3 is 15 residues. The CDR3 here is CSARDTGTGNTEAFF. CDR3 sequence (DNA): TGCAGTGCTAGAGATACGGGGACAGGGAACACTGAAGCTTTCTTT.

This clonotype was found many times. The CDR3 nucleotides are TGTGCCAGCAGCCTCCAAATGGGACTAGCGGGCGAGCAGTACTTC. Translating it yields CASSLQMGLAGEQYF. The rearrangement links TRBV3-1 to TRBJ2-7; 12 nucleotides align to TRBD2. There are 15 residues in the CDR3. The germline gives CDR1 LGHDT, CDR2 YNNKEL (reference sequence). The J segment lost 6 bases and the V segment lost 4 bases, leaving 7 bases of the junction unmatched.

The DNA of the CDR3 is TGCGCCAGCAGCTTGACTGGGAAGGGTACAGATACGCAGTATTTT. It codes for CASSLTGKGTDTQYF. The rearrangement uses TRBV5-1 and TRBJ2-3; D gene unclear. The CDR3 is 15 residues long. Germline V gene lookup returns CDR1 SGHRS and CDR2 YFSETQ. The V end was cut by 1 base, the J end by 3 bases, with 12 bases between.

This clonotype was counted between two and nine times. CDR3 in amino acids: CASSLVWTHNEQYF. For the CDR3, the DNA is TGCGCCAGCAGCTTGGTGTGGACGCATAATGAGCAGTACTTC. The rearrangement links TRBV5-1 to TRBJ2-5; unclear D gene. The V end was cut by 0 bases, the J end by 11 bases, with 17 bases between. The germline CDR1 and CDR2 sequences are SGHRS and YFSETQ. The CDR3 is 14 amino acids.

This sequence joins TRBV27 and TRBJ1-1; TRBD1 might be the D (5 bases). CDR1 and CDR2 from the germline V gene are MNHEY and SMNVEV (reference sequence). Trimming pared 3 bases from V and 6 bases from J, leaving 14 bases between. The length of the CDR3 is 14 residues. CDR3: CASSFSRRAPEAFF. In DNA, the CDR3 is TGTGCCAGCAGTTTTTCCCGCAGGGCCCCTGAAGCTTTCTTT.

The chain is built from TRBV19 and TRBJ2-5; 7 bases are a match to TRBD1. Germline V lookup: CDR1 LNHDA, CDR2 SQIVND (reference sequence). The ends lost 6 bases at V and 4 bases at J; junction bases unmatched: 5. CDR3 length equals 13 residues. This CDR3 is CASSPTGTETQYF. DNA for the CDR3: TGTGCCAGTAGCCCGACAGGGACAGAGACCCAGTACTTC.

This clonotype was counted a few times. The chain employs TRBV3-1 and TRBJ1-2, with 8 positions matching TRBD1. With 2 bases clipped from V and 5 bases from J, the junction kept 7 bases outside the gene matches. This CDR3 spans 15 amino acids. Germline-derived CDR1 and CDR2 are LGHDT and YNNKEL (reference sequence). The chain's CDR3 is CASSQLDRGLYGYTF. The CDR3 coding sequence is TGTGCCAGCAGCCAACTCGACAGGGGCCTTTATGGCTACACCTTC.

The rearrangement links TRBV4-2 to TRBJ1-6, with D hard to call. The CDR3 is made up of 14 amino acids. V lost 0 bases, J lost 9 bases, and 9 bases lay in between. CDR1 and CDR2 from the germline V gene are LGHNA and YNFKEQ. The CDR3, as DNA: TGTGCCAGCAGCCAAGATGTCCCTCTTTCACCCCTCCACTTT. The encoded protein is CASSQDVPLSPLHF.

The J gene is TRBJ2-1, the V gene TRBV24-1; D is unclear. CDR3 length equals 14 residues. V lost 4 bases and J lost 5, with 11 bases in between. The germline gives CDR1 KGHDR, CDR2 SFDVKD. The CDR3 DNA follows: TGTGCCACCAGTGACCCCGGGTCTAACAATGAGCAGTTCTTC. The encoded protein is CATSDPGSNNEQFF.

This clonotype was picked up a small number of times. V and J are TRBV12-5 and TRBJ2-3; 7 nucleotides agree with TRBD2. V lost 5 bases and J lost 1; bases outside the gene matches: 3. Germline V CDR1 and CDR2: LGHNT, FRNRAP. The CDR3 loop spans 14 amino acids. The CDR3 is CASGPSGGTDTQYF. Here the CDR3 DNA reads TGTGCTAGTGGTCCCAGCGGGGGCACAGATACGCAGTATTTT. The variable domain in full, completed from reference TRBV12-5 and TRBJ2-3, reads DARVTQTPRHKVTEMGQEVTMRCQPILGHNTVFWYRQTMMQGLELLAYFRNRAPLDDSGMPKDRFSAEMPDATLATLKIQPSEPRDSAVYFCASGPSGGTDTQYFGPGTRLTVL.

The V and J genes are TRBV10-2 and TRBJ2-3, with 10 bases identical to TRBD2. The ends lost 10 bases at V and 1 base at J; junction bases unmatched: 8. Germline CDR1 reads WSHSY; CDR2 reads SAAADI. This CDR3 comprises 15 residues. CDR3 nucleotides: TGCGCCAACAGCGTCCTAGCGGGGGGCACAGATACGCAGTATTTT. Translating it yields CANSVLAGGTDTQYF.

This chain connects TRBV19 to TRBJ1-2, with 8 nucleotides matching TRBD1. Germline CDR1 reads LNHDA; CDR2 reads SQIVND (reference sequence). The CDR3 has 14 amino acids. J was trimmed by 4 bases and V by 5 bases; bases with no gene match: 6. The CDR3 DNA is TGTGCCAGTAGTCGGACAGGGTCTACCTATGGCTACACCTTC. Amino acid sequence: CASSRTGSTYGYTF.

This clonotype was found a few times. The chain combines TRBV14 with TRBJ1-6; D remains unclear. The CDR3 has 16 amino acids. Germline V gene sequence: CDR1 SGHDN, CDR2 FVKESK. Trimming cost V 0 bases and J 8 bases, with 14 bases left between them. CDR3 loop: CASSQDGGLRHSPLHF. As DNA, the CDR3 is TGTGCCAGCAGCCAAGATGGCGGACTCCGGCATTCACCCCTCCACTTT. Using reference TRBV14 and TRBJ1-6 for the parts outside the CDR3, the full variable domain is EAGVTQFPSHSVIEKGQTVTLRCDPISGHDNLYWYRRVMGKEIKFLLHFVKESKQDESGMPNNRFLAERTGGTYSTLKVQPAELEDSGVYFCASSQDGGLRHSPLHFGNGTRLTVT.

The chain is built from TRBV6-5 and TRBJ1-4, with TRBD1 identical over 8 bases. The CDR3 has 16 residues. With V trimmed by 2 bases and J by 4 bases, 6 bases remained unmatched. Germline V gene lookup returns CDR1 MNHEY and CDR2 SVGAGI. CDR3: CASSYRQGSFNEKLFF. In nucleotides, the CDR3 is TGTGCCAGCAGTTACCGACAGGGGTCCTTTAATGAAAAACTGTTTTTT.

The rearrangement joins TRBV27 to TRBJ2-4; D gene uncertain. The end of the DNA aligns better with TRBJ2-7, so the J call may be wrong. This CDR3 is 14 amino acids long. CDR1 is MNHEY and CDR2 is SMNVEV in the germline V gene (reference sequence). CDR3 sequence (DNA): TGTGCCAGCAGTTTTAGGGAAGAGGCCTACGAGCAGTACTTC. Protein: CASSFREEAYEQYF.

The chain couples TRBV5-5 to TRBJ2-5; 7 bases map to TRBD1. Matching the DNA end better, TRBJ2-4 makes the J call doubtful. The length of the CDR3 is 14 residues. Germline V lookup: CDR1 SGHKS, CDR2 YYEKEE (reference sequence). CDR3 amino acids: CASSLLGGLNIQYF. CDR3 nucleotides: TGTGCCAGCAGCTTGTTAGGGGGCTTAAACATTCAGTACTTC.

The chain couples TRBV2 to TRBJ1-4; D might be TRBD1 (6 bases). This CDR3 is built from 14 residues. CDR1 SNHLY and CDR2 FYNNEI come from the germline V gene. Trimming stripped 7 bases from V and 4 bases from J, with 13 bases between. The CDR3, as DNA: TGTGCCAGCACTGGAGGGGGTGGTAATGAAAAACTGTTTTTT. Its protein is CASTGGGGNEKLFF.

This clonotype has only a few counts. The chain is built from TRBV20-1 and TRBJ1-6; possible D gene TRBD1, 5 bases. This CDR3 spans 18 amino acids. V dropped 3 bases and J dropped 6 bases, with 24 bases sitting between them. Germline CDR1 reads DFQATT; CDR2 reads SNEGSKA (reference sequence). CDR3 residues: CSASQINSGGESNSPLHF. CDR3 DNA: TGCAGTGCTAGCCAAATAAACAGCGGAGGGGAGTCTAATTCACCCCTCCACTTT.

The gene calls are TRBV7-2 and TRBJ2-1; tentatively, D is TRBD2 (5 bases). The CDR3 loop spans 12 amino acids. Germline CDR1 SGHTA, CDR2 FQGNSA. The V end lost 5 bases, the J end lost 12 bases, and 14 bases lay between the germline ends. In DNA, the CDR3 is TGTGCCAGCAGCAAGAGAGGGTTACGGCAGTTCTTC. Translation: CASSKRGLRQFF. The entire variable domain, with the rest obtained from reference TRBV7-2 and TRBJ2-1, is as follows: GAGVSQSPSNKVTEKGKDVELRCDPISGHTALYWYRQSLGQGLEFLIYFQGNSAPDKSGLPSDRFSAERTGGSVSTLTIQRTQQEDSAVYLCASSKRGLRQFFGPGTRLTVL.

The J gene is TRBJ2-7, the V gene TRBV27, with TRBD1 matching over 9 bases. CDR3 length equals 17 residues. The V segment lost 0 bases and the J segment 6 bases; nucleotides outside the gene matches: 12. Germline V gives CDR1 MNHEY, CDR2 SMNVEV (reference sequence). As DNA, the CDR3 is TGTGCCAGCAGTTTATCCAGGGTGAGGACAGGGGAGGTCGAGCAGTACTTC. As protein: CASSLSRVRTGEVEQYF.

This clonotype was counted only a few times. V usage is TRBV11-2 and J usage is TRBJ2-1; 7 bases are a match to TRBD2. V was clipped by 3 bases and J by 4 bases; unmatched bases: 12. CDR3 length equals 17 residues. Germline V gene lookup returns CDR1 SGHAT and CDR2 FQNNGV. The CDR3 nucleotides read TGTGCCAGCAGCTTTATCGACGGGAGGTCCCCTTACAATGAGCAGTTCTTC. Protein product: CASSFIDGRSPYNEQFF.

This clonotype was seen a handful of times. The V and J genes are TRBV28 and TRBJ2-7, with TRBD1 matching over 9 bases. The germline V gene encodes CDR1 MDHEN and CDR2 SYDVKM. V trimming: 6 bases; J trimming: 4 bases; junction bases outside the gene matches: 19. This CDR3 is 18 amino acids long. CDR3 loop: CASRTSGTGTAEGYEQYF. CDR3 nucleotide sequence: TGTGCCAGCAGAACGTCCGGGACAGGGACCGCCGAGGGATACGAGCAGTACTTC.

This rearrangement joins TRBV9 to TRBJ2-7; 7 bases match TRBD2. CDR3 size: 14 residues. J gave up 3 bases and V 2 bases, and 5 bases lay outside the gene matches. Germline V gives CDR1 SGDLS, CDR2 YYNGEE. The CDR3 bases are TGTGCCAGCAGCGTCCGGGCTAGCGGCTACGAGCAGTACTTC. As protein: CASSVRASGYEQYF.

The chain uses TRBV6-6 and TRBJ1-1; D unclear. Trimming left V 6 bases short and J 1 base short, with 15 bases between. Germline V gene lookup returns CDR1 MNHNY and CDR2 SVGAGI (reference sequence). This CDR3 is built from 15 residues. CDR3 in amino acids: CASSRDRGWNTEAFF. The DNA of the CDR3 is TGTGCCAGCAGCCGGGATCGAGGGTGGAACACTGAAGCTTTCTTT.